This TCR beta chain appears in the sequencing data of a study of PD-L1 blockade in urothelial cancer. Study-level findings and limits: Pretreatment TCR clonality in blood, when below the median, was predictive of better survival.

Trimming took off 0 bases at V and 5 bases at J, with 9 bases between the two ends. The CDR3 consists of 14 residues. Germline assignment: CDR1 LGHNA and CDR2 YNFKEQ. About this clone: Its antigen is not known.

Clones were sequenced by immunoSEQ multiplex PCR, and TCRdb holds only the in-frame ones, with some missing. Of about 48,000 clones listed, approximately 83% are singletons. Specified time point: peripheral blood 6 weeks after treatment start. Patients' cancers were locally advanced or metastatic urothelial carcinomas. The clonotype was recovered from a man between 60 and 75 years old with urothelial cancer. The V and J genes are TRBV4-2 and TRBJ2-3; D uncertain. The sample here was PBMCs, taken around atezolizumab (anti-PD-L1) treatment. This CDR3 reads CASSQETPGDTQYF. The CDR3 nucleotides read TGTGCCAGCAGCCAAGAAACCCCGGGAGATACGCAGTATTTT.